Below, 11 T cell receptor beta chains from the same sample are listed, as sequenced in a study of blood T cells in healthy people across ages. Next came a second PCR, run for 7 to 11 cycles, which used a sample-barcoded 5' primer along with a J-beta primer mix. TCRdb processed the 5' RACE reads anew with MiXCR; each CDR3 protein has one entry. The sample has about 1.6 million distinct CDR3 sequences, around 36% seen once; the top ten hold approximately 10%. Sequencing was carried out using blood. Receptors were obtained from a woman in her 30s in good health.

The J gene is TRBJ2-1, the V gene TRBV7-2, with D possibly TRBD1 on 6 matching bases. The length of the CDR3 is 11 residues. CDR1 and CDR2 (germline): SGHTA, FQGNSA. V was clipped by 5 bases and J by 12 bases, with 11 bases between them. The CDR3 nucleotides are TGTGCCAGCAGCCAACAGGGTGGGCAGTTCTTC. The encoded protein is CASSQQGGQFF.

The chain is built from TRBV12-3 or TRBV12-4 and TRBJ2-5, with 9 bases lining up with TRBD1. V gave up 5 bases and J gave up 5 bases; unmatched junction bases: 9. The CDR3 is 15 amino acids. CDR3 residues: CASSTRTGEAETQYF. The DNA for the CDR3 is TGTGCCAGCAGTACCCGGACAGGGGAAGCTGAGACCCAGTACTTC.

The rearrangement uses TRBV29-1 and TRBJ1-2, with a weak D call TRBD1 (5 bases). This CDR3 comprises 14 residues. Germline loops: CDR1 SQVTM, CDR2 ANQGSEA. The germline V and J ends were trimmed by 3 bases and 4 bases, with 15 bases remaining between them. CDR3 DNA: TGCAGCGTTGACTACGGGACCCTGAGCTATGGCTACACCTTC. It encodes CSVDYGTLSYGYTF.

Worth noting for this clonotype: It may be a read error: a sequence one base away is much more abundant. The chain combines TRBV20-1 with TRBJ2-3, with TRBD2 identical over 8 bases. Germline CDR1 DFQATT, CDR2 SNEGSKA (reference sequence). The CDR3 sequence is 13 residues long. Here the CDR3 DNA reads TGCAGTGCTAAGGGACTAGTGACAGATACGCGGTATTTT. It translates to CSAKGLVTDTRYF.

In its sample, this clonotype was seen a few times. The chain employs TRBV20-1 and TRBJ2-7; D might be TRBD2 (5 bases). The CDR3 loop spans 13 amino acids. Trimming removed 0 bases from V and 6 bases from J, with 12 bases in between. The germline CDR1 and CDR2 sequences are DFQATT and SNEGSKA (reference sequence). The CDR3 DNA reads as TGCAGTGCTAGAGATTTTAGGACTGCCGAGCAGTACTTC. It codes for CSARDFRTAEQYF.

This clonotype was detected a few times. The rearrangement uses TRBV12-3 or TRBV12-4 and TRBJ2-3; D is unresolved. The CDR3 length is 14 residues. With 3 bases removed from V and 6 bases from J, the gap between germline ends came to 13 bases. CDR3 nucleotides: TGTGCCAGCAGTTTTTATGCCTTTTCGGATACGCAGTATTTT. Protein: CASSFYAFSDTQYF.

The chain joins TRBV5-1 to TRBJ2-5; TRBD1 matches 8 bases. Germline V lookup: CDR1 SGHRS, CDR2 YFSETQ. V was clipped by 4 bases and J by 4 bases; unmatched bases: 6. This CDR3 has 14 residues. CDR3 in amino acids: CASSRQGWGETQYF. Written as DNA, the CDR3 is TGCGCCAGCAGCCGACAGGGGTGGGGAGAGACCCAGTACTTC.

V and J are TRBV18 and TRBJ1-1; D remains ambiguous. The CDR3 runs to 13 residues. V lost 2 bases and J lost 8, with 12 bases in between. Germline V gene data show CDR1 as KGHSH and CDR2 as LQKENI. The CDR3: CASSPIRSGEAFF. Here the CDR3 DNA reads TGTGCCAGCTCACCAATACGGTCGGGGGAAGCTTTCTTT.

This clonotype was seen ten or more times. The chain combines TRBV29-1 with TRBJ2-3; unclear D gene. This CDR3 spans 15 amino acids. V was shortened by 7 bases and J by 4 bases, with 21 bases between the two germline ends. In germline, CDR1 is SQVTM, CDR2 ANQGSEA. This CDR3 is CSAPRSGGRPDTQYF. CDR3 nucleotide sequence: TGCAGCGCCCCAAGGTCCGGTGGTAGGCCAGATACGCAGTATTTT.

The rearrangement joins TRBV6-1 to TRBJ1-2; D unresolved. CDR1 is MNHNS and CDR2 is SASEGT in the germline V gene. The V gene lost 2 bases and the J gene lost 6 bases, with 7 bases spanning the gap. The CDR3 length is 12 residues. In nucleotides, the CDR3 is TGTGCCAGCAGTGAAACTTGGGATGGCTACACCTTC. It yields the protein CASSETWDGYTF.

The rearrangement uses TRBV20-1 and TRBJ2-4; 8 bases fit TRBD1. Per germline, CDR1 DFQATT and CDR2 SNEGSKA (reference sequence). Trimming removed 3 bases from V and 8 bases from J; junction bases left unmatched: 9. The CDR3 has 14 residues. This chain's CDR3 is CSARSPGGTDIQYF. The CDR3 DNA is TGCAGTGCTAGGTCCCCAGGGGGCACGGACATTCAGTACTTC.